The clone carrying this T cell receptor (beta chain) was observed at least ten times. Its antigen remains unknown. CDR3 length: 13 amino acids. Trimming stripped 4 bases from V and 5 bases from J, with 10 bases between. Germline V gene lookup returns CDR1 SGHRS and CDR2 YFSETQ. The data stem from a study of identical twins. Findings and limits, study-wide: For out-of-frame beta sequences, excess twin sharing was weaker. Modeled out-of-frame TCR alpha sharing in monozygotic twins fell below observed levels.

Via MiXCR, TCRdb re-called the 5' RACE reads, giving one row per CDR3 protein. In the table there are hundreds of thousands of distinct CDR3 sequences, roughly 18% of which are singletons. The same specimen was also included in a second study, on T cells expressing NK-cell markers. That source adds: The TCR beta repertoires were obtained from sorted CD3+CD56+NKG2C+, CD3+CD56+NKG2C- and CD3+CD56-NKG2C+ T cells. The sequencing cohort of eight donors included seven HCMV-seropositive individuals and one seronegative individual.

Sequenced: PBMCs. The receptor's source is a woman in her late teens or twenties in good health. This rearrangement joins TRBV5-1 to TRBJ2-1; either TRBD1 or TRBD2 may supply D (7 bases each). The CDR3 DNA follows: TGCGCCAGCAGCCCAGGGGGGGACAATGAGCAGTTCTTC. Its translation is CASSPGGDNEQFF.